This TCR beta chain was identified in a study of CD8 T cells in ankylosing spondylitis. Study-wide results and caveats: Reportedly, significant enrichment of disease-linked clones occurred in matched ankylosing spondylitis synovial fluid. Among TCR beta sequences, a motif of roughly 8 highly homologous variants appeared characteristic of ankylosing spondylitis blood.

This clonotype was counted a few times. Its antigen is undetermined. There are 14 residues in the CDR3. Germline values: CDR1 SGHRS, CDR2 YFSETQ. The V and J ends lost 2 bases and 1 base respectively, with 8 bases between them. Making use of molecular barcodes, quantitative 5'-RACE generated TCR beta libraries. MiXCR, run by TCRdb on the 5' RACE reads, gives a single entry per CDR3 protein. Of 670,000 or so distinct CDR3 sequences in the sample, around 17% were seen once. The V gene is TRBV5-1, the J gene TRBJ2-3, with D tentatively TRBD2 (5 bases). The source is a male donor with ankylosing spondylitis. The sample was blood, either unsorted or a sorted T cell fraction (not recorded which). In nucleotides, the CDR3 is TGCGCCAGCAGCTTTGGTAGCGGCACAGATACGCAGTATTTT. Protein: CASSFGSGTDTQYF.